This section outlines one TCR beta chain sequence together with its context. This entry belongs to a study of blood T cell repertoires in COVID-19. Overall study context: Researchers got acute and convalescent COVID-19 samples from the United States, Italy and Spain.

Germline values: CDR1 SGHVS, CDR2 FQNEAQ. The CDR3 is made up of 13 amino acids. Losses at the gene ends were 2 bases for V and 3 bases for J; bases not matched to a gene: 1. Authors' analysis steps: Reference gene primer amplification in the assay estimated nucleated cell counts. Sequenced by immunoSEQ multiplex PCR; TCRdb stores in-frame clones only, minus some. That table gives V, J and clone size, and the DNA gave D and trimming. The table records about 100,000 clones, approximately 92% of them present only once. Sequencing input: peripheral blood. The rearrangement links TRBV7-8 to TRBJ2-7, with 7 bases aligning to TRBD2. The TCR originated in a man aged 65-85 years with acute or convalescent COVID-19. CDR3 protein: CASSLRGDYEQYF. The DNA for the CDR3 is TGTGCCAGCAGCTTACGGGGGGACTACGAGCAGTACTTC.